This TCR beta chain was sequenced for a study of shared clonotypes between healthy human individuals. Study-wide results and limits: Generation of non-shared clonotypes was less probable than generation of clonotypes shared by all four donors. Relative to memory subsets, naive subsets generally showed larger estimated richness.

For sorted subsets, 150 to 200 ng DNA per replicate equaled roughly 30,000 T cell genomes. Some clones are missing from TCRdb's copy, which holds only in-frame ones; the method was immunoSEQ multiplex PCR. The top ten hold about 1.8% of the sample, which has about 680,000 clones, about two thirds seen once. Germline V gives CDR1 MGHRA, CDR2 YSYEKL. V lost 1 base and J 4 bases, leaving 7 bases between the germline ends. The CDR3 is 13 amino acids. All participating donors were Caucasian adults from Nashville, Tennessee. A note on this clone: The antigen is not known.

J is TRBJ2-5 and V is TRBV4-1; D not certain. Sample: memory CD4+ T cells sorted from blood. Subset meaning: CD45RA-negative fraction. The source of this sequence is a young woman in good health. Here the CDR3 reads CASSQGVGETQYF. CDR3 sequence (DNA): TGCGCCAGCAGCCAAGGGGTGGGAGAGACCCAGTACTTC.